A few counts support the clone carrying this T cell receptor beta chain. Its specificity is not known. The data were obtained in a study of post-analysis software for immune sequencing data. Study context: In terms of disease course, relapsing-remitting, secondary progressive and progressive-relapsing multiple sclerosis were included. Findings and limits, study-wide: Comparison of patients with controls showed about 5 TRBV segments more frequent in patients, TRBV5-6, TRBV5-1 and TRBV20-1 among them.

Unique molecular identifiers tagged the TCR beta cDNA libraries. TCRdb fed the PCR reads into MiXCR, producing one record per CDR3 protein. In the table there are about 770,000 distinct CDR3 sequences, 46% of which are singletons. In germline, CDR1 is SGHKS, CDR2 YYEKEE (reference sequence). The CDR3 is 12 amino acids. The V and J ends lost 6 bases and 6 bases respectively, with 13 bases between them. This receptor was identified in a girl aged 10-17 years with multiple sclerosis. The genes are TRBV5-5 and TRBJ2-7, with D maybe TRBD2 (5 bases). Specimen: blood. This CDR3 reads CASTVLGVEQYF. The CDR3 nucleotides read TGTGCCAGCACCGTACTCGGGGTCGAGCAGTACTTC.